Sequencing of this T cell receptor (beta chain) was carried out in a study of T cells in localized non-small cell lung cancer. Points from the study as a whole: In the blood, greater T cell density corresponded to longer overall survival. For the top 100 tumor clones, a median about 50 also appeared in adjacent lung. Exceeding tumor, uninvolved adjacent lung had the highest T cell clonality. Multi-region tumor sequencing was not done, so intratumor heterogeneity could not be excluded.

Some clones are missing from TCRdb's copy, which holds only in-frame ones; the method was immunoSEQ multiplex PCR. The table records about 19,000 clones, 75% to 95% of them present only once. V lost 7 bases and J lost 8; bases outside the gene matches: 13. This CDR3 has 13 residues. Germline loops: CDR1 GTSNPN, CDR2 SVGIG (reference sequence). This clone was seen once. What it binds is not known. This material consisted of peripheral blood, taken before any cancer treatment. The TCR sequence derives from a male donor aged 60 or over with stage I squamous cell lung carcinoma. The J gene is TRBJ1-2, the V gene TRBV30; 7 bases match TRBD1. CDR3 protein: CASETGTKWGYTF. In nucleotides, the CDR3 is TGTGCCTCCGAGACAGGGACAAAGTGGGGCTACACCTTC.